What follows describes a single T cell receptor beta chain. The antigen remains undetermined. The data were produced by immunoSEQ multiplex PCR, yet TCRdb's version contains in-frame clones alone and is incomplete. The sample yields tens of thousands of clones, about 86% seen once. These data originate in a study of somatic mutations in cytotoxic T cells in rheumatoid arthritis. Study-wide points: The authors did not know the antigen targets of the expanded CD8+ clones. Within the rheumatoid arthritis patients, CD8+ clonality went up as age increased (Spearman r ~ 0.5). The same was not true of the healthy controls.

Healthy-control blood donors had a median age of about 54 years (range roughly 20-75) and were roughly 55% female. Using positive magnetic bead selection on an AutoMACS, CD4+ and CD8+ cells were isolated, after which their purity was checked by flow cytometry. The V end was cut by 6 bases, the J end by 2 bases, with 10 bases between. The CDR3 loop spans 13 amino acids. Germline V gene lookup returns CDR1 LGHNA and CDR2 YSLEER. The sequenced sample was CD8+ T cells sorted from blood. This receptor was obtained from a woman in her forties or fifties in good health. This rearrangement joins TRBV4-3 to TRBJ1-2, with D maybe TRBD1 (6 bases). In DNA, the CDR3 is TGCGCCAGCAGGGACAGTCTAAACTATGGCTACACCTTC. It encodes CASRDSLNYGYTF.